This T cell receptor beta chain was sequenced during a study of T cells in Graves' hyperthyroidism and ophthalmopathy. Hyperthyroidism in the patients, aged 18 to 65, was newly diagnosed and under 2 months in duration. Patients were excluded for uncontrolled infection, other autoimmune disease, pregnancy or lactation. Trimming cost V 1 base and J 9 bases; bases outside gene matches: 2. CDR1 and CDR2 (germline): MNHEY, SMNVEV (reference sequence). The CDR3 has 13 amino acids. TCR beta CDR3 sequences were amplified from RNA transcripts. Carried out on the TCR CDR3, a first-round RT-PCR used the HTBI primer set. TCRdb reprocessed the multiplex PCR reads with MiXCR, giving one entry per CDR3 protein. The sample comprises 250,000 to 300,000 distinct CDR3 sequences, around 13% of which are singletons, and roughly 7.9% rests with the top ten.

What was sequenced was blood. The chain links TRBV27 to TRBJ1-5; TRBD1 aligns across 8 bases. This clonotype was obtained from a woman aged 35 to 49 with Graves' hyperthyroidism. DNA for the CDR3: TGTGCCAGCAGTTTATTCGGGACAGGGCCCCAGCATTTT. Amino acid sequence: CASSLFGTGPQHF.